This TCR beta chain was identified during a study of neoadjuvant anti-PD-1 for oral cavity cancer. This CDR3 is 14 amino acids long. Germline CDR1 and CDR2: SQVTM and ANQGSEA. Trimming shortened V by 7 bases and J by 7 bases, and 22 bases separated the two germline ends. The protocol was immunoSEQ multiplex PCR, while the TCRdb copy is restricted to in-frame clones and leaves out a portion. The profile shows around 10,000 clones, roughly 61% of them singletons. Sample time point: after neoadjuvant nivolumab, at surgical resection. The chain employs TRBV29-1 and TRBJ1-1; a possible D gene is TRBD1 (6 bases). Sequenced here: tumor tissue, sampled after nivolumab (anti-PD-1) treatment. The TCR comes from a person aged 40 to 85 with oral cavity squamous cell carcinoma. The CDR3 spells CSAVRTGTEIEAFF. The CDR3 bases are TGCAGCGCTGTTCGTACAGGGACGGAGATTGAAGCTTTCTTT.